The next 8 T cell receptor beta chains were all read from a single sample in a study of cytomegalovirus exposure and HLA in healthy donors. With 60 Vbeta and 13 Jbeta primers, the PCR was carried out. Profiled with immunoSEQ multiplex PCR; TCRdb holds only in-frame clones, not every one. Of under 200,000 clones in the sample, about four fifths are singletons; the top ten hold around 1%. Sample: PBMCs. The receptors derive from a man aged 25 to 45 in good health and CMV-seronegative.

A few counts support this clone. The V gene is TRBV6-6, the J gene TRBJ2-1; no definite D call. The V gene lost 0 bases and the J gene lost 7 bases, with 7 bases spanning the gap. Germline assignment: CDR1 MNHNY and CDR2 SVGAGI (reference sequence). The CDR3 runs 13 residues. Here the CDR3 reads CASSYSEVNEQFF. As DNA, the CDR3 is TGTGCCAGCAGTTACTCCGAGGTAAATGAGCAGTTCTTC.

V is TRBV6-5 and J is TRBJ1-2; 8 nucleotides match TRBD1. There are 14 residues in the CDR3. After removal of 6 bases from V and 7 bases from J, the junction contained 10 bases not matched to a gene. Germline values: CDR1 MNHEY, CDR2 SVGAGI. CDR3 DNA sequence: TGTGCCAGCAGACTAGACAGGGGTCTAGGTGGCTACACCTTC. Translation gives CASRLDRGLGGYTF.

V usage is TRBV6-5 and J usage is TRBJ2-1; no clear D. CDR1 is MNHEY, CDR2 SVGAGI, per germline. This CDR3 contains 13 residues. V dropped 2 bases and J dropped 4 bases, with 6 bases sitting between them. The CDR3 nucleotides are TGTGCCAGCAGTTACGAGCGATACAATGAGCAGTTCTTC. The encoded protein is CASSYERYNEQFF.

Regarding this clone: The junction differs from germline at one of its ends, possibly a read error. The chain has TRBV6-6 and TRBJ1-1, with D unresolved. Germline assignment: CDR1 MNHNY and CDR2 SVGAGI (reference sequence). The CDR3 length is 13 residues. The chain's CDR3 is CASSYEVAPRVSF. The CDR3 nucleotides are TGTGCCAGCAGTTACGAGGTGGCGCCTCGGGTTTCTTTT.

This clone was counted between two and nine times. The J gene is TRBJ1-4, the V gene TRBV2; 7 nucleotides match TRBD1. V shed 5 bases, J shed 8 bases, and the junction held 8 bases outside the gene matches. This CDR3 comprises 14 residues. Looked up from germline, CDR1 is SNHLY and CDR2 is FYNNEI. The CDR3 sequence: CASSRNRGREKLFF. Here the CDR3 DNA reads TGTGCCAGCAGTCGTAACAGGGGTCGGGAAAAACTGTTTTTT.

The J gene is TRBJ2-7, the V gene TRBV11-2; D is possibly TRBD2 (5 bases). The CDR3 consists of 13 residues. V lost 5 bases and J 1 base, leaving 9 bases between the germline ends. CDR1 is SGHAT and CDR2 is FQNNGV in the germline V gene. Here the CDR3 DNA reads TGTGCCAGCAGCCGCCGGGGTTCCTACGAGCAGTACTTC. This codes for CASSRRGSYEQYF.

Only one count was recorded for this clone. V usage is TRBV7-2 and J usage is TRBJ1-1; D not resolved. The germline V and J ends were trimmed by 1 base and 6 bases, with 12 bases remaining between them. CDR1 and CDR2 from the germline V gene are SGHTA and FQGNSA. There are 14 residues in the CDR3. CDR3 in DNA: TGTGCCAGCAGCTTAGTAGCCAAAGGAGCTGAAGCTTTCTTT. Translated: CASSLVAKGAEAFF. The complete variable domain, with remaining parts taken from reference TRBV7-2 and TRBJ1-1, reads GAGVSQSPSNKVTEKGKDVELRCDPISGHTALYWYRQSLGQGLEFLIYFQGNSAPDKSGLPSDRFSAERTGGSVSTLTIQRTQQEDSAVYLCASSLVAKGAEAFFGQGTRLTVV.

The rearrangement links TRBV4-1 to TRBJ2-5; TRBD1 or TRBD2 may be the D gene (6 bases each). The J call may be faulty, since TRBJ2-7 better matches the DNA end. The CDR3 is 13 residues long. The germline CDR1 and CDR2 sequences are MGHRA and YSYEKL. DNA of the CDR3: TGCGCCAGCAGCCAAGAAGGAGGGGGCGAGCAGTACTTC. This sequence encodes CASSQEGGGEQYF.